Listed below are T cell receptor beta chains from one sample, sequenced in a study of human T cells and chemical hapten exposure. TCRdb redid the calling of the RACE reads with MiXCR, one entry per CDR3 protein. The data show approximately 90,000 distinct CDR3 sequences, around 10% seen once. Here the sequenced sample was whole blood, taken in connection with sensitization to the hapten diphenylcyclopropenone (DPC). The receptor source for this set is a man aged 35-49 years with alopecia areata. Some clones in this sample may be carry-over from other donors' samples. The CDR3 runs from the conserved cysteine through the conserved F or W. Fields, in order: V gene, clone size, J gene, D gene, CDR3 DNA, CDR3 protein. D genes are given only for firm matches. Part of the rows lack a size; the others show once, few, many or a class for expanded clones.

V gene: TRBV3-1
clone size: .
J gene: TRBJ2-1
D gene: TRBD2
CDR3 DNA: TGTGCCAGCAGCCAGGGGCCAATAAGCGGGAGGGGTAAACTAAGGGAGCAGTTCTTC
CDR3 protein: CASSQGPISGRGKLREQFF

V gene: TRBV5-1
clone size: .
J gene: TRBJ2-1
D gene: TRBD1
CDR3 DNA: TGCGCCAGCAGCCAAGGGACAGGGGGCCTCAATGAGCAGTTCTTC
CDR3 protein: CASSQGTGGLNEQFF

V gene: TRBV7-2
clone size: .
J gene: TRBJ2-7
D gene: TRBD2
CDR3 DNA: TGTGCCAGCAGCTCAAGGGGGGGTAGCGGGAGTGCCGAGCAGTACTTC
CDR3 protein: CASSSRGGSGSAEQYF

V gene: TRBV14
clone size: many
J gene: TRBJ1-2
D gene: TRBD1
CDR3 DNA: TGTGCCAGCAGTCAAACAGGGGGTAGGCCCTATGGCTACACCTTC
CDR3 protein: CASSQTGGRPYGYTF

V gene: TRBV7-2
clone size: .
J gene: TRBJ2-1
D gene: TRBD2
CDR3 DNA: TGTGCCAGCAGCATACTAAGCGGGAGGGCCTACAATGAGCAGTTCTTC
CDR3 protein: CASSILSGRAYNEQFF

V gene: TRBV28
clone size: .
J gene: TRBJ1-5
D gene: TRBD1
CDR3 DNA: TGTGCCAGCAGTTTAGACAGGGGAGAAACTAGCAATCAGCCCCAGCATTTT
CDR3 protein: CASSLDRGETSNQPQHF

V gene: TRBV6-6
clone size: few
J gene: TRBJ2-7
D gene: .
CDR3 DNA: TGTGCCAGCAGTTCCGGCGTCTCCTACGAGCAGTACTTC
CDR3 protein: CASSSGVSYEQYF

V gene: TRBV3-1
clone size: .
J gene: TRBJ2-1
D gene: .
CDR3 DNA: TGTGCCAGCAGCCAAGGGGTGCGGGTTGAGCAGTTCTTC
CDR3 protein: CASSQGVRVEQFF

V gene: TRBV6-2/TRBV6-3
clone size: few
J gene: TRBJ2-7
D gene: TRBD2
CDR3 DNA: TGTGCCAGCAGGGGACTAGAGAACACCTACGAGCAGTACTTC
CDR3 protein: CASRGLENTYEQYF

V gene: TRBV29-1
clone size: .
J gene: TRBJ2-1
D gene: TRBD1
CDR3 DNA: TGCAGCGTCAAAACAGGGACAGGGCCCAATGAGCAGTTCTTC
CDR3 protein: CSVKTGTGPNEQFF

V gene: TRBV18
clone size: few
J gene: TRBJ2-5
D gene: .
CDR3 DNA: TGTGCCAGCTCACCCCTGGGAGAGACCCAGTACTTC
CDR3 protein: CASSPLGETQYF

V gene: TRBV29-1
clone size: many
J gene: TRBJ1-4
D gene: .
CDR3 DNA: TGCAGCGTTGCGTCCAGCTCAACTAATGAAAAACTGTTTTTT
CDR3 protein: CSVASSSTNEKLFF

V gene: TRBV12-3/TRBV12-4
clone size: few
J gene: TRBJ2-5
D gene: .
CDR3 DNA: TGTGCCAGCAGTTCCCTCCCAGGGCGAGGGACCCAGTACTTC
CDR3 protein: CASSSLPGRGTQYF

V gene: TRBV2
clone size: .
J gene: TRBJ2-1
D gene: TRBD2
CDR3 DNA: TGTGCCAGCAGTGATCCGGGAGGGGAGTTCTTC
CDR3 protein: CASSDPGGEFF

V gene: TRBV5-1
clone size: .
J gene: TRBJ2-1
D gene: TRBD1
CDR3 DNA: TGCGCCAGCAGCTCGTACACCCCTCTTGGGACAGGTCCCGGAGGGTGGCAGTTCTTC
CDR3 protein: CASSSYTPLGTGPGGWQFF

V gene: TRBV12-3/TRBV12-4
clone size: many
J gene: TRBJ2-5
D gene: TRBD2
CDR3 DNA: TGTGCCAGCAGTCCCCGGGAGGGCGGGCAGACCCAGTACTTC
CDR3 protein: CASSPREGGQTQYF

V gene: TRBV12-3/TRBV12-4
clone size: .
J gene: TRBJ1-1
D gene: .
CDR3 DNA: TGTGCCAGCAGTTTAGCTGGGATCACTGAAGCTTTCTTT
CDR3 protein: CASSLAGITEAFF

V gene: TRBV20-1
clone size: many
J gene: TRBJ1-3
D gene: .
CDR3 DNA: TGCAGTGCTAGAGTCGAGGTCTCTGGAAACACCATATATTTT
CDR3 protein: CSARVEVSGNTIYF

V gene: TRBV11-3
clone size: .
J gene: TRBJ2-1
D gene: .
CDR3 DNA: TGTGCCAGCACCAAAACCAGTGGTGAGCAGTTCTTC
CDR3 protein: CASTKTSGEQFF

V gene: TRBV12-3/TRBV12-4
clone size: .
J gene: TRBJ1-4
D gene: .
CDR3 DNA: TGTGCCAGCAGTTTAGAAGCCGCCTCGACTAATGAAAAACTGTTTTTT
CDR3 protein: CASSLEAASTNEKLFF

V gene: TRBV7-2
clone size: few
J gene: TRBJ2-5
D gene: TRBD2
CDR3 DNA: TGTGCCAGCAGCCCTAGGGCCGGGACTAGCGCTAAAGAGACCCAGTACTTC
CDR3 protein: CASSPRAGTSAKETQYF

V gene: TRBV30
clone size: few
J gene: TRBJ1-2
D gene: TRBD1
CDR3 DNA: TGTGCCTGGAGTCTCCAGGGGGCGGATGGCTACACCTTC
CDR3 protein: CAWSLQGADGYTF